The clone carrying this T cell receptor beta chain was seen many times. Its antigen remains unidentified. The record originates from a study of T cells in Graves' hyperthyroidism and ophthalmopathy. Inclusion characteristics of ophthalmopathy patients comprised a Clinical Activity Score of at least 3, a NOSPECS grade of at least 4, and duration under 3 months. Lactation, pregnancy, other autoimmune disease or uncontrolled infection led to exclusion of patients. CDR1 is MNHEY, CDR2 SMNVEV, per germline (reference sequence). The CDR3 extends over 14 amino acids. The V gene end was trimmed by 7 bases and the J gene end by 5 bases; junction bases not matched to a gene: 5. Findings and limits, study-wide: The model anticipated ophthalmopathy a median about 7 months pre-onset.

The investigators amplified TCR beta CDR3 regions from RNA transcripts. When the TCR CDR3 underwent first-round RT-PCR, the HTBI primer set was used. TCRdb fed the multiplex PCR reads into MiXCR, producing one record per CDR3 protein. The table records approximately 430,000 distinct CDR3 sequences, 14% to 15% of them present only once. The rearrangement joins TRBV27 to TRBJ2-2; 9 bases fit TRBD1. The TCR originated in a man younger than 30 with Graves' ophthalmopathy. The sample comprised blood. The CDR3 loop is CASISGQGTGELFF. The CDR3 DNA follows: TGTGCCAGCATCTCAGGACAGGGGACCGGGGAGCTGTTTTTT.